A selection of T cell receptor beta chains follows, all from one sample in a study of T cell changes during pregnancy in multiple sclerosis. Method: immunoSEQ multiplex PCR; TCRdb's copy keeps in-frame clones and lacks some. Of more than 85,000 clones in the sample, around 93% are singletons; the top ten hold 0.7% to 0.9%. The sequencing here drew on peripheral blood, taken before pregnancy. These receptors came from a female donor with multiple sclerosis, enrolled in a pregnancy study. Each CDR3 is given without its conserved first and last residue. D genes are given only for firm matches.

D gene	CDR3 length	J gene	V gene	CDR3 protein
NA	13	TRBJ2-7	TRBV19	ASTPRRGESYEQY
NA	10	TRBJ2-6	TRBV28	ASREGANVLT
TRBD2	13	TRBJ2-7	TRBV5-4	ASSPGLAGAYEQY
NA	10	TRBJ2-7	TRBV2	ASSEDFGEQY
TRBD2	18	TRBJ2-7	TRBV2	ASSEARGLAGYRSSYEQY
NA	11	TRBJ2-7	TRBV5-6	ASSLGGKGRQY
NA	13	TRBJ1-1	TRBV19	ASSIEPGQNTEAF
NA	11	TRBJ2-1	TRBV5-6	ASSLEPDNEQF
TRBD1	14	TRBJ1-2	TRBV14	ASSQVQGSKNYGYT
TRBD2	13	TRBJ2-7	TRBV5-1	ASSFGTSGSYEQY
TRBD2	13	TRBJ2-1	TRBV6-1	ASRTGLAGAYEQF
TRBD1	13	TRBJ2-7	TRBV7-2	ASSFAGTGGYEQY
NA	14	TRBJ2-3	TRBV7-2	ASSLLAPSSTDTQY
NA	10	TRBJ2-3	TRBV9	ASSASTDTQY
NA	14	TRBJ2-1	TRBV29-1	SVDRTTSIVGDEQF
NA	9	TRBJ1-1	TRBV30	AWVMNTEAF
TRBD1	13	TRBJ1-2	TRBV4-1	ASSYPGQGTYGYT
TRBD1	11	TRBJ1-5	TRBV10-3	AITDRGGQPQH
TRBD1	12	TRBJ1-4	TRBV7-2	ASSFDRGREKLF
TRBD1	14	TRBJ2-3	TRBV4-1	ASSQQGAGGTDTQY
TRBD1	12	TRBJ2-7	TRBV30	AWSVGTGPYEQY
TRBD1	13	TRBJ1-1	TRBV19	ASYVTGWVNTEAF
NA	15	TRBJ2-7	TRBV21-1	ASSWRRGTSGPYEQY
NA	10	TRBJ2-3	TRBV5-8	ASSWSERAQY
NA	12	TRBJ2-1	TRBV29-1	SVPARGLYNEQF
NA	11	TRBJ1-2	TRBV27	ASSYDLRDGYT
NA	11	TRBJ2-7	TRBV18	ASSPRVFSEQY
NA	11	TRBJ1-5	TRBV28	ASSSGGNQPQH
NA	13	TRBJ2-7	TRBV19	ASSRVGAGAYEQY
NA	14	TRBJ1-5	TRBV28	ASSLTGRASNQPQH
TRBD2	13	TRBJ2-3	TRBV10-3	AISESSGTGDTQY
NA	13	TRBJ1-4	TRBV7-9	ASRGTTGWSEKLF
TRBD1	16	TRBJ1-1	TRBV30	AWSVRYRGRLRNTEAF
NA	13	TRBJ1-2	TRBV5-1	ASSLAPAGDYGYT
TRBD1	12	TRBJ1-5	TRBV19	ASRGAGGWQPQH
TRBD2	12	TRBJ2-7	TRBV5-4	ASSYSGRFYEQY